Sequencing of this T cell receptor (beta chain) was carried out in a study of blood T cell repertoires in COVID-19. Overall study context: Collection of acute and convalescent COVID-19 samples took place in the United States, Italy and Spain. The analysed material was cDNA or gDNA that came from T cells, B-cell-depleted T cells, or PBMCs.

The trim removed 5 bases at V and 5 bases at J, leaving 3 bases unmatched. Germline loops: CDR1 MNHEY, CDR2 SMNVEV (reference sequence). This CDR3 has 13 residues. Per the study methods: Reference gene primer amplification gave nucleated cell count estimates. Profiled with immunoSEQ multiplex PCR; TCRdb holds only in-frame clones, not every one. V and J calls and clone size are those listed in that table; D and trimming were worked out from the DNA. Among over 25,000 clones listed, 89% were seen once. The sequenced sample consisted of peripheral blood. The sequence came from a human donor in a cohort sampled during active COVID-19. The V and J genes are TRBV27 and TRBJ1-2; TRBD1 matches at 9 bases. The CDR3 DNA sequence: TGTGCCAGCAGTCCCGGGACAGGGTATGGCTACACCTTC. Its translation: CASSPGTGYGYTF.